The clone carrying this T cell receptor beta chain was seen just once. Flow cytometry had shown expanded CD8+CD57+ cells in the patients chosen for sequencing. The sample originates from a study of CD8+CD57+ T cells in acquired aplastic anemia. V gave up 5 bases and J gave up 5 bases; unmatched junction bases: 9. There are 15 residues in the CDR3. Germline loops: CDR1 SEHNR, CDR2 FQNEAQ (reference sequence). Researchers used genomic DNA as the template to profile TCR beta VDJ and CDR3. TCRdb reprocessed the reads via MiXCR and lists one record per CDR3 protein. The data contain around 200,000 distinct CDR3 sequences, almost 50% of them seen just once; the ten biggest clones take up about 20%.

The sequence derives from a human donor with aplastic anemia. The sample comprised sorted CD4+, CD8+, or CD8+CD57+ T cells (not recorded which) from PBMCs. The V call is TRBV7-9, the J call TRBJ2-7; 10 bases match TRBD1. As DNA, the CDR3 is TGTGCCAGCAGCCAACCGGGACAGGGGAACCACGAGCAGTACTTC. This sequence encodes CASSQPGQGNHEQYF.